Listed below are T cell receptor beta chains from one sample, sequenced in a study of blood T cell repertoires in COVID-19. TCRdb's table, derived via immunoSEQ multiplex PCR, lists solely in-frame clones and lacks some. The sample shows roughly 75,000 clones, approximately 87% of them seen only once. Sequencing used peripheral blood. The source of these receptors is a man of 80 years or more in a cohort sampled during active COVID-19. Each CDR3 is given with its conserved first and last residue. D genes are given only for firm matches. A row's size may be missing; if present it is once, few, many or a size class.

. | TRBJ1-1 | TRBV6-5 | . | 14 | TGTGCCAGCGCGTGGGGGGGGGAAAACACTGAAGCTTTCTTT | CASAWGGENTEAFF
. | TRBJ2-2 | TRBV5-1 | . | 17 | TGCGCCAGCAGCTTGGCCGTAGTGGGACAAAACACCGGGGAGCTGTTTTTT | CASSLAVVGQNTGELFF
. | TRBJ2-2 | TRBV28 | TRBD1 | 15 | TGTGCCAGTCTCAGACAGGGGACGAACACCGGGGAGCTGTTTTTT | CASLRQGTNTGELFF
. | TRBJ2-6 | TRBV5-1 | . | 16 | TGCGCCAGCAGCTTTAGGTCAGGGGCCGGGGCCAACGTCCTGACTTTC | CASSFRSGAGANVLTF
once | TRBJ2-3 | TRBV9 | TRBD2 | 16 | TGTGCCAGCGTACCCGGGACTAGCGGCGGGACAGATACGCAGTATTTT | CASVPGTSGGTDTQYF
. | TRBJ1-2 | TRBV6-5 | TRBD1 | 15 | TGTGCCAGCAGAGTCGACCCGGGACAGAACTATGGCTACACCTTC | CASRVDPGQNYGYTF
few | TRBJ1-3 | TRBV5-1 | . | 16 | TGCGCCAGCAGCTCGGACATAAGTAACTCTGGAAACACCATATATTTT | CASSSDISNSGNTIYF
. | TRBJ2-5 | TRBV4-2 | TRBD2 | 19 | TGTGCCAGCAGCCAAGATCCGAGCGGGGGGGTTGGGGCGCGCGAGACCCAGTACTTC | CASSQDPSGGVGARETQYF
. | TRBJ1-2 | TRBV6-5 | . | 12 | TGTGCCAGCAGTTACAGAGGTTATGGCTACACCTTC | CASSYRGYGYTF
. | TRBJ1-2 | TRBV28 | TRBD1 | 15 | TGTGCCAGCATCACTCAGGGGGCCCGGTTTGGTGGCTACACCTTC | CASITQGARFGGYTF
once | TRBJ2-3 | TRBV5-6 | TRBD1 | 18 | TGTGCCAGCAAGAGGGGGCCGGACAGGGGTATTGTGGCAGATACGCAGTATTTT | CASKRGPDRGIVADTQYF
. | TRBJ1-2 | TRBV19 | . | 14 | TGTGCCAGTAGTGCATTACTGATTAACTATGGCTACACCTTC | CASSALLINYGYTF